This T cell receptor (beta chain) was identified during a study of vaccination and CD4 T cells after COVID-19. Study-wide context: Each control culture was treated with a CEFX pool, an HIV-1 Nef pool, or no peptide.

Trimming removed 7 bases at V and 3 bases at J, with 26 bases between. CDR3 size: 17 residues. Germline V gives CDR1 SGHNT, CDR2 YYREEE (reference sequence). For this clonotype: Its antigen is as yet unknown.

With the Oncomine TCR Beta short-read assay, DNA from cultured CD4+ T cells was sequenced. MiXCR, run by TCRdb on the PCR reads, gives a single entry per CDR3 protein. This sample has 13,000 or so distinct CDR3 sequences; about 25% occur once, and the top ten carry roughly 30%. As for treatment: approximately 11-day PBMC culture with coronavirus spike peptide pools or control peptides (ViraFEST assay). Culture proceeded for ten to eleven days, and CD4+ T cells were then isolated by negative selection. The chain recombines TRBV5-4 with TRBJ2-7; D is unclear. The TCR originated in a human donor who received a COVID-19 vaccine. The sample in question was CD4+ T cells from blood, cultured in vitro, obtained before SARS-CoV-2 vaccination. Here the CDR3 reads CASSLALGLEGFYEQYF. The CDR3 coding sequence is TGTGCCAGCTCCCTGGCCCTAGGGCTTGAAGGTTTCTACGAGCAGTACTTC.